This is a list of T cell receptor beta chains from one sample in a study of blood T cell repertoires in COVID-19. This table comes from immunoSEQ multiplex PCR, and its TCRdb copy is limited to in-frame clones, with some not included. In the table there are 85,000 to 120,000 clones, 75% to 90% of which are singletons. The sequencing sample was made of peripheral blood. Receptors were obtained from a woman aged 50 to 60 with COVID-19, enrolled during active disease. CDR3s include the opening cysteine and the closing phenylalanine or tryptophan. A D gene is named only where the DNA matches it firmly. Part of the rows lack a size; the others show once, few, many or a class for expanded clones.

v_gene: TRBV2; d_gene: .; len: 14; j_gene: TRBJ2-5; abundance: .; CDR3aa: CASRWGHNQETQYF; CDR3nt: TGTGCCAGCAGGTGGGGACACAATCAAGAGACCCAGTACTTC
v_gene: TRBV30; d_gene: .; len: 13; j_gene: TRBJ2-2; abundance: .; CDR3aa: CAWSSQGTGELFF; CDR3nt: TGTGCCTGGAGTAGCCAGGGGACCGGGGAGCTGTTTTTT
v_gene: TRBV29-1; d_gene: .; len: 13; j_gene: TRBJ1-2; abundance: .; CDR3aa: CSVMKGSDYGYTF; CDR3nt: TGCAGCGTTATGAAGGGGTCGGACTATGGCTACACCTTC
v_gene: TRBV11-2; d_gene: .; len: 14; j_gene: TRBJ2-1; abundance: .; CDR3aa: CASSLVSGSNEQFF; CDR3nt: TGTGCCAGCAGCTTAGTGTCAGGGTCGAATGAGCAGTTCTTC
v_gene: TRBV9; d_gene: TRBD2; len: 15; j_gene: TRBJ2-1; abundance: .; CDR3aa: CASSFGGSSYNEQFF; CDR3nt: TGTGCCAGCAGTTTCGGGGGGAGCTCCTACAATGAGCAGTTCTTC
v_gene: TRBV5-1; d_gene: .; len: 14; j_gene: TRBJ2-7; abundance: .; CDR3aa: CASSLGQGLNEQYF; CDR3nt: TGCGCCAGCAGCTTGGGCCAGGGGCTCAACGAGCAGTACTTC
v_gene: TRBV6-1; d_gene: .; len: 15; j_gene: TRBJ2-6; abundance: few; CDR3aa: CASSESPSGANVLTF; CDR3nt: TGTGCCAGCAGTGAAAGCCCCTCTGGGGCCAACGTCCTGACTTTC
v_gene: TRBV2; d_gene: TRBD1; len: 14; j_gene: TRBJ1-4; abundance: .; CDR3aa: CASSEDRGSEKLFF; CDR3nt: TGTGCCAGCAGTGAAGACAGGGGGAGCGAAAAACTGTTTTTT
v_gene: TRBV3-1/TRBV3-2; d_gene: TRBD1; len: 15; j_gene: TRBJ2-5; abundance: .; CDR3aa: CASSHPGQGLETQYF; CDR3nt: TGTGCCAGCAGCCACCCGGGACAGGGCCTAGAGACCCAGTACTTC
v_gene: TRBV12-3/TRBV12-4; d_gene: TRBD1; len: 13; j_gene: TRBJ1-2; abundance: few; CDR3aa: CASSPDRDYGYTF; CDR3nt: TGTGCCAGCAGCCCGGACAGGGACTATGGCTACACCTTC
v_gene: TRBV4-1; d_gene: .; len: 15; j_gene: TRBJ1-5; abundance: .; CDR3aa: CASSQERQAEQPQHF; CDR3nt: TGCGCCAGCAGCCAAGAAAGACAGGCGGAGCAGCCCCAGCATTTT
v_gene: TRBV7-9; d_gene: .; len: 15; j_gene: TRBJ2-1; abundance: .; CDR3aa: CASSLVGDRGNEQFF; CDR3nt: TGTGCCAGCAGCTTAGTGGGTGACCGCGGCAATGAGCAGTTCTTC
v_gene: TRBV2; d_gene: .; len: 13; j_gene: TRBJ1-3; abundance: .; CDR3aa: CASSVQARNTIYF; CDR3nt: TGTGCCAGCAGTGTCCAGGCCCGAAACACCATATATTTT
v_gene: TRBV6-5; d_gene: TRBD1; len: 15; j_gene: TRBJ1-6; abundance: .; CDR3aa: CASSYDQGAGSPLHF; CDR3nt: TGTGCCAGCAGTTACGATCAGGGGGCTGGGTCACCCCTCCACTTT
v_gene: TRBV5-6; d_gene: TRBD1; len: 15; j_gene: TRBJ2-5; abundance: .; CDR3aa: CASSSGTVIKETQYF; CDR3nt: TGTGCCAGCAGCTCCGGGACAGTGATTAAAGAGACCCAGTACTTC
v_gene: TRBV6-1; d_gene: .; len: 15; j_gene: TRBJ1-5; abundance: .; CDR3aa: CASSSLQGSNQPQHF; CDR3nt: TGTGCCAGCAGTTCCTTGCAGGGCAGCAATCAGCCCCAGCATTTT
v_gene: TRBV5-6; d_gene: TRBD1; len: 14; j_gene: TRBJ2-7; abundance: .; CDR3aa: CASSVGQGSYEQYF; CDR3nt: TGTGCCAGCAGCGTGGGACAGGGCTCCTACGAGCAGTACTTC
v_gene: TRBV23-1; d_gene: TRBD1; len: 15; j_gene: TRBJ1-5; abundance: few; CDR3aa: CASSRYDRGQEPQHF; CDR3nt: TGCGCCAGCAGTCGGTACGACAGGGGGCAGGAGCCCCAGCATTTT
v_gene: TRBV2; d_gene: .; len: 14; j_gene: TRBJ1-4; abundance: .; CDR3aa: CVSQLAGTNEKLFF; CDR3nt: TGTGTCAGTCAGTTGGCAGGGACTAATGAAAAACTGTTTTTT
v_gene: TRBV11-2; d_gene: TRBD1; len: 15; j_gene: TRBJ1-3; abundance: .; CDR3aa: CASSPRTGRGNTIYF; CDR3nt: TGTGCCAGCAGCCCTAGGACAGGGAGGGGAAACACCATATATTTT
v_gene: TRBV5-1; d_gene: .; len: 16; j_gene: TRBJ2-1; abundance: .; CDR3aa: CASSLAGESSYNEQFF; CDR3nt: TGCGCCAGCAGCTTGGCGGGGGAGAGCTCCTACAATGAGCAGTTCTTC
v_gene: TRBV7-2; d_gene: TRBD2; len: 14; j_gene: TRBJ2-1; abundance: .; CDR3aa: CASSGALAGGGLFF; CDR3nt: TGTGCCAGCAGCGGAGCCCTAGCGGGGGGCGGATTGTTCTTC
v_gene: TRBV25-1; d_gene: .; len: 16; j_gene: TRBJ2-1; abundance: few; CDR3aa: CASSETRTDRWDEQFF; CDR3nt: TGTGCCAGCAGTGAAACCCGGACAGACCGGTGGGATGAGCAGTTCTTC
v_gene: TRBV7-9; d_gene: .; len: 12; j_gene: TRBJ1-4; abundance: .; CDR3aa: CASSRNNEKLFF; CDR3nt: TGTGCCAGCAGCCGTAATAATGAAAAACTGTTTTTT
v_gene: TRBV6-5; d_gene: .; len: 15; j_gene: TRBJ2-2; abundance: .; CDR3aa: CASSPPTTRTGELFF; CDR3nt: TGTGCCAGCAGTCCCCCCACTACCCGCACCGGGGAGCTGTTTTTT
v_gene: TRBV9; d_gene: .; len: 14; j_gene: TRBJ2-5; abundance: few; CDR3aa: CASSGTSYQETQYF; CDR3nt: TGTGCCAGCAGCGGTACATCGTACCAAGAGACCCAGTACTTC
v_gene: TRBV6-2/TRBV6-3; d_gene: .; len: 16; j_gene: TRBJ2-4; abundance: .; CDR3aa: CASSSYWGVAKNIQYF; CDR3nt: TGTGCCAGCAGTTCTTACTGGGGAGTGGCCAAAAACATTCAGTACTTC
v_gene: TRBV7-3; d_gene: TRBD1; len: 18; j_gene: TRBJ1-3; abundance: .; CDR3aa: CASSCGTGGHNSGNTIYF; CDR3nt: TGTGCCAGCAGCTGCGGGACAGGGGGCCACAACTCTGGAAACACCATATATTTT
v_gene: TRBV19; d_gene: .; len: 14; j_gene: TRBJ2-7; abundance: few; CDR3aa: CASSIYLSSYEQYF; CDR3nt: TGTGCCAGTAGTATCTACCTGAGCTCCTACGAGCAGTACTTC
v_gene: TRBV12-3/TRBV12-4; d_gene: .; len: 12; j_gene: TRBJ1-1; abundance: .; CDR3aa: CASSYPDTEAFF; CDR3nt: TGTGCCAGCAGCTACCCGGACACTGAAGCTTTCTTT
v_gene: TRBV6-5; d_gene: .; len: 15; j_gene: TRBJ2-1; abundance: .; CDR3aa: CASSYAGNSYNEQFF; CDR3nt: TGTGCCAGCAGTTACGCAGGGAATTCCTACAATGAGCAGTTCTTC
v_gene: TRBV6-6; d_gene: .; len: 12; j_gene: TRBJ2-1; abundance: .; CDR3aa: CASSSGYNEQFF; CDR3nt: TGTGCCAGCAGCTCAGGATACAATGAGCAGTTCTTC
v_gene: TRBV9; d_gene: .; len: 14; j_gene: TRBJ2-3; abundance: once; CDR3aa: CASKGRGVADTQYF; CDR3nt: TGTGCCAGCAAGGGCAGGGGGGTGGCAGATACGCAGTATTTT
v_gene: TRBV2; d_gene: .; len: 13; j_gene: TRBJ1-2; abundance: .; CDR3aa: CASRDEQGRGYTF; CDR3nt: TGTGCCAGCAGGGACGAACAGGGCCGGGGCTACACCTTC
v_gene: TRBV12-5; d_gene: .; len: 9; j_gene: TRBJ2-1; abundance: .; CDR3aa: CASGSEQFF; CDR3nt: TGTGCTAGTGGCAGTGAGCAGTTCTTC
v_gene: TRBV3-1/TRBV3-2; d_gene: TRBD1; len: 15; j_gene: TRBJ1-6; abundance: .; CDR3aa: CASSRLGTGNSPLHF; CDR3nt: TGTGCCAGCAGCCGCCTCGGGACAGGGAACTCACCCCTCCACTTT
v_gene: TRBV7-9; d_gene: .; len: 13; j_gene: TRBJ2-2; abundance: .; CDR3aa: CASSLDSPGELFF; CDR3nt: TGTGCCAGCAGCTTAGATTCTCCCGGGGAGCTGTTTTTT